This TCR beta chain stems from a study of cytomegalovirus exposure and HLA in healthy donors. Looked up from germline, CDR1 is SGHAT and CDR2 is FQNNGV. CDR3 length: 16 residues. J was trimmed by 2 bases and V by 3 bases; bases with no gene match: 7. Notes on this clone: What it recognizes is unknown.

Findings and limits, study-wide: Presence/absence comparisons presumed near-even sequencing depth among donors. Per a prior analysis, the majority of TCR beta V segments were productive roughly 87% or roughly 30% of the time. When analyzed later, a missense DCLRE1C variant was found to be linked to TCR beta V- and J-gene trimming.

The PCR had 60 Vbeta and 13 Jbeta primers. Produced via immunoSEQ multiplex PCR; TCRdb's table is partial and in-frame only. Found here are over 150,000 clones, 70% to 90% of them singletons; the top ten hold under 2%. V is TRBV11-2 and J is TRBJ2-5; TRBD1 agrees at 9 bases. The TCR sequence derives from a woman between 18 and 29 years old in good health and CMV-seronegative. The sequencing input was PBMCs. CDR3 nucleotide sequence: TGTGCCAGCAGCTTCGGGACAGGGAACTTGCAAGAGACCCAGTACTTC. It specifies CASSFGTGNLQETQYF. Variable domain in full (rest from reference TRBV11-2 and TRBJ2-5): EAGVAQSPRYKIIEKRQSVAFWCNPISGHATLYWYQQILGQGPKLLIQFQNNGVVDDSQLPKDRFSAERLKGVDSTLKIQPAKLEDSAVYLCASSFGTGNLQETQYFGPGTRLLVL.